These 4 T cell receptor beta chains share one sample of origin, sequenced in a study of molecular identifiers for immune sequencing clone quantification. TCRdb re-analysed the PCR reads in MiXCR, keeping a single row per CDR3 protein. This table has approximately 500,000 distinct CDR3 sequences, 20% to 25% appearing once. The sequenced sample consisted of naive CD8+ T cells from blood, with Jurkat cell RNA spiked in. Subset denoted: FACS-sorted CD8+CD4-CCR7+CD45RA+ naive T cells. The receptors come from a human donor in good health. Some libraries in this study had Jurkat cell RNA spiked in.

The CDR3 coding sequence is TGCAGTGCTAGAGATAGGGGGGCCTCCTACGAGCAGTACTTC. Translated, it gives CSARDRGASYEQYF. The chain is built from TRBV20-1 and TRBJ2-7; D is perhaps TRBD1 or TRBD2 (6 bases each). V lost 0 bases and J lost 0, with 9 bases in between. CDR3 length: 14 residues. CDR1 is DFQATT and CDR2 is SNEGSKA in the germline V gene (reference sequence).

This clonotype was counted many times. The CDR3 DNA reads as TGCAGTGCTAGAGATCTAGTGGGGGGCTCCTCAGCTTCTAACTATGGCTACACCTTC. Residues: CSARDLVGGSSASNYGYTF. The V gene is TRBV20-1, the J gene TRBJ1-2, with TRBD1 as a possible D gene (6 bases). The CDR3 has 19 amino acids. Germline lookup yields CDR1 DFQATT and CDR2 SNEGSKA (reference sequence). The V end lost 0 bases, the J end lost 0 bases, and 23 bases lay between the germline ends.

The chain carries TRBV7-9 and TRBJ2-1, with 11 positions matching TRBD2. CDR3 length: 16 residues. Losses at the gene ends were 5 bases for V and 7 bases for J; bases not matched to a gene: 10. The germline CDR1 and CDR2 sequences are SEHNR and FQNEAQ (reference sequence). The CDR3 DNA reads as TGTGCCAGCAGCAAACTTAGCGGGGGGGCTTGGAATGAGCAGTTCTTC. Its protein product is CASSKLSGGAWNEQFF.

A remark on this clonotype: Just one base apart from a much larger clone, this may be a read error. The rearrangement joins TRBV5-1 to TRBJ2-5; 10 positions match TRBD2. CDR3 length: 15 amino acids. Germline CDR1 SGHRS, CDR2 YFSETQ. The CDR3 region has the DNA TGCGCCGGCAGCTCTCTAGCGGGGGACCTTCCGGGCCAGTACTTC. This sequence encodes CAGSSLAGDLPGQYF.